Detailed here is one TCR beta chain. The sample belongs to a study of blood T cell repertoires in COVID-19. Study-level information: PBMCs, B-cell-depleted T cells, or T cells were the source of the cDNA or gDNA that made up the material.

It was during active infection that Seattle patients were enrolled and then longitudinally followed. Methods used by the authors: It was from reference gene primer amplification that nucleated cell counts were estimated. Assay used: immunoSEQ multiplex PCR; TCRdb lists only in-frame clones, some missing. The V and J calls and clone size come from that table; D and trimming were worked out from the DNA. The table lists 150,000 to 200,000 clones, about 76% of them singletons, with around 5.4% in the top ten. The CDR3 sequence is 14 residues long. Germline V lookup: CDR1 SSHAT, CDR2 FNYEAQ (reference sequence). The V and J ends lost 3 bases and 5 bases respectively, with 13 bases between them.

This chain joins TRBV7-7 and TRBJ2-5; perhaps TRBD2 as D (6 bases). The clonotype comes from a woman aged 40 to 50 with COVID-19, enrolled during active disease. Sequenced material: peripheral blood. The CDR3 DNA is TGTGCCAGCAGCTTGAACGGGAGAGGTGAGACCCAGTACTTC. Protein sequence: CASSLNGRGETQYF.